This T cell receptor (beta chain) was captured in a study of identical twins. Study conclusions and caveats: Memory repertoires showed no such pattern, whereas abundant cord blood beta clonotypes carried fewer insertions.

This CDR3 spans 18 amino acids. CDR1 and CDR2 from the germline V gene are LGHNA and YSLEER. The V gene end was trimmed by 3 bases and the J gene end by 3 bases; junction bases not matched to a gene: 10. TCRdb reprocessed the 5' RACE reads with MiXCR, giving one entry per CDR3 protein. The table records hundreds of thousands of distinct CDR3 sequences, 20% to 25% of them present only once. Turning to this clonotype: The antigen remains undetermined.

This same sample was also taken into another study, of T cells expressing NK-cell markers. That work contributes: Each TCR beta repertoire originated in sorted T cells that were CD3+CD56+NKG2C+, CD3+CD56+NKG2C- or CD3+CD56-NKG2C+. Similarly, these clonotypes led the CD3+CD56-NKG2C+ fraction as well in several donors.

The J gene is TRBJ2-6, the V gene TRBV4-3, with 8 positions matching TRBD2. The TCR comes from a woman aged 18 to 35 in good health. Sequencing was performed on CD4+ T cells sorted from blood. CDR3: CASSHQAGVRLGANVLTF. The CDR3, as DNA: TGCGCCAGCAGCCATCAAGCGGGAGTTCGTCTTGGGGCCAACGTCCTGACTTTC.